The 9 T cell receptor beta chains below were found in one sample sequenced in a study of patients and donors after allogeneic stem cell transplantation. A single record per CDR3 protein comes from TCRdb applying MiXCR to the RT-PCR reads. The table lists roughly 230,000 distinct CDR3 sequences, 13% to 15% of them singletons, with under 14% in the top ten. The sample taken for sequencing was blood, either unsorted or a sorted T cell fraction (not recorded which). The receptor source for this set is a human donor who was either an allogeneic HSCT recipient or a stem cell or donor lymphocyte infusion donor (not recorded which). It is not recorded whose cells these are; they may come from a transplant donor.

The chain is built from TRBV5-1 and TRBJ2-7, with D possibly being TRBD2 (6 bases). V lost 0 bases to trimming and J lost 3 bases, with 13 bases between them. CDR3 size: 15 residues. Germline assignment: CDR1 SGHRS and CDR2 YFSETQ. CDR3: CASSLARGTYYEQYF. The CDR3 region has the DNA TGCGCCAGCAGCTTGGCCCGGGGGACCTACTACGAGCAGTACTTC.

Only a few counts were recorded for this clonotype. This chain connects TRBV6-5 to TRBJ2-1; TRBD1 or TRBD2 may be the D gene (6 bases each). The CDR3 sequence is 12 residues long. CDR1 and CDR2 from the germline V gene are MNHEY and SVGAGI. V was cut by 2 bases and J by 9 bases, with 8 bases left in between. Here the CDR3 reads CASSYRGAEQFF. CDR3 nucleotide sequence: TGTGCCAGCAGTTACAGGGGGGCTGAGCAGTTCTTC.

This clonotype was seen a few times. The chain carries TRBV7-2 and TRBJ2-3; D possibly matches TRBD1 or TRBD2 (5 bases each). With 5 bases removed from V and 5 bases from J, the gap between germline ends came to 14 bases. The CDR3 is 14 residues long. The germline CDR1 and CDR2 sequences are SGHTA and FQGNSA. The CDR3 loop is CASSRDLGVDTQYF. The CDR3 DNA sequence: TGTGCCAGCAGCCGGGACCTGGGGGTAGATACGCAGTATTTT.

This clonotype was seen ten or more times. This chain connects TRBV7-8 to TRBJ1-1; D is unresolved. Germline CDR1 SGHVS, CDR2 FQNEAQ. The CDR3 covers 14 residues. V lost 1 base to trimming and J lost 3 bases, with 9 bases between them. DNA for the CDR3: TGTGCCAGCAGCTTAGTTGGCTGGGACACTGAAGCTTTCTTT. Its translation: CASSLVGWDTEAFF.

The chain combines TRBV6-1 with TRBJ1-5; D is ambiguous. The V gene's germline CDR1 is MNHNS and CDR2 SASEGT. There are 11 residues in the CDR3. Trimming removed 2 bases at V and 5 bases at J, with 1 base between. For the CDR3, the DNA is TGTGCCAGCAGTGAATATCAGCCCCAGCATTTT. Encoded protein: CASSEYQPQHF.

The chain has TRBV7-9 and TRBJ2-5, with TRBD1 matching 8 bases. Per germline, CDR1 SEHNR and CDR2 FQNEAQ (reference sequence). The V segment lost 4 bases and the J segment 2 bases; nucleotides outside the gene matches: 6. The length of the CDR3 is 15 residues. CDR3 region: CASSWRTGQQETQYF. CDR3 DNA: TGTGCCAGCAGCTGGCGGACAGGGCAGCAAGAGACCCAGTACTTC. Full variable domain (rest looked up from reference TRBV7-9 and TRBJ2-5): DTGVSQNPRHKITKRGQNVTFRCDPISEHNRLYWYRQTLGQGPEFLTYFQNEAQLEKSRLLSDRFSAERPKGSFSTLEIQRTEQGDSAMYLCASSWRTGQQETQYFGPGTRLLVL.

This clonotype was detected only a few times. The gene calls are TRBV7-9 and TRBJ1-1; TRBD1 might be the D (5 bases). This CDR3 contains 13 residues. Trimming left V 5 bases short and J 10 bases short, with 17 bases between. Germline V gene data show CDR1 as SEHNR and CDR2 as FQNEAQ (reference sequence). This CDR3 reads CASSQVYGGGAFF. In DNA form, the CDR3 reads TGTGCCAGCAGCCAAGTTTACGGGGGGGGAGCTTTCTTT. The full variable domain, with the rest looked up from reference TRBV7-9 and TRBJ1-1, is DTGVSQNPRHKITKRGQNVTFRCDPISEHNRLYWYRQTLGQGPEFLTYFQNEAQLEKSRLLSDRFSAERPKGSFSTLEIQRTEQGDSAMYLCASSQVYGGGAFFGQGTRLTVV.

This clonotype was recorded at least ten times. The CDR3 DNA reads TGCGCCAGCAGCTTGGGTTCAGGGGCTGAGCCCCAGCATTTT. Its translation is CASSLGSGAEPQHF. This chain uses TRBV5-1 with TRBJ1-5, with D possibly TRBD1 on 6 matching bases. The length of the CDR3 is 14 residues. The germline V gene has CDR1 SGHRS and CDR2 YFSETQ. With 0 bases removed from V and 8 bases from J, the gap between germline ends came to 12 bases.

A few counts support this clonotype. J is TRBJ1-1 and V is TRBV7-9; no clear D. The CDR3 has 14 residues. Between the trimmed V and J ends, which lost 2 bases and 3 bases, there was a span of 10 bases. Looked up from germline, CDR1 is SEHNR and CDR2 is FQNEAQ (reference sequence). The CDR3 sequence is CASSLSGTHTEAFF. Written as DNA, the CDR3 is TGTGCCAGCAGCTTAAGTGGCACGCACACTGAAGCTTTCTTT.